This TCR beta chain came from a study of early T cells in non-severe SARS-CoV-2 infection. Study-wide background: Chains stayed unpaired after sequencing of bulk RNA from unsorted whole blood.

Germline V CDR1 and CDR2: SGHKS, YYEKEE (reference sequence). Trimming took 0 bases from V and 2 from J, leaving 9 bases between them. The CDR3 loop spans 15 amino acids. Each single cDNA molecule received a unique molecular identifier. TCRdb reprocessed the 5' RACE reads with MiXCR, giving one entry per CDR3 protein. This table holds about 83,000 distinct CDR3 sequences, roughly an eighth found once. This clonotype was picked up many times. The antigen remains undetermined. Study results and caveats: The VDJdb matching leaned toward anti-spike CD8 responses and overlooked private and CD4 specificities.

The sequenced sample was whole blood. The sequence derives from an adult who was a healthcare worker with PCR-confirmed SARS-CoV-2 infection or an uninfected control (not recorded which). The chain uses TRBV5-5 and TRBJ1-5; D remains unclear. The CDR3 protein is CASSLEEAGNQPQHF. The CDR3 DNA reads as TGTGCCAGCAGCTTGGAAGAAGCTGGCAATCAGCCCCAGCATTTT.